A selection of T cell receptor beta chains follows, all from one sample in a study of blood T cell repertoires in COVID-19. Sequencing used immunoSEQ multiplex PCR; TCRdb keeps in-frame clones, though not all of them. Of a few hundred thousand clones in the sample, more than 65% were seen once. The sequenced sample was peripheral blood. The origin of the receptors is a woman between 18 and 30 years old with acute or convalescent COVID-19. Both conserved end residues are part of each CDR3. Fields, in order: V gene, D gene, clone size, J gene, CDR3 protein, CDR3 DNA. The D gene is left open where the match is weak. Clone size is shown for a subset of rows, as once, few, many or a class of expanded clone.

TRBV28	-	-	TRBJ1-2	CASSVGHHYGYTF	TGTGCCAGCAGTGTAGGACATCACTATGGCTACACCTTC
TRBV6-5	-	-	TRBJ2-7	CASSYSSASYEQYF	TGTGCCAGCAGTTACTCGAGCGCTTCCTACGAGCAGTACTTC
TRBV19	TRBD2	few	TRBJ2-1	CASGLADYNEQFF	TGTGCCAGTGGACTAGCGGACTACAATGAGCAGTTCTTC
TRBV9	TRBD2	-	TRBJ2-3	CASSVAGLAGGTDTQYF	TGTGCCAGCAGCGTAGCCGGACTAGCGGGGGGCACAGATACGCAGTATTTT
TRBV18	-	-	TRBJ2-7	CASSPADYEQYF	TGTGCCAGCTCACCAGCGGATTACGAGCAGTACTTC
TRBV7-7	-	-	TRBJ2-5	CASSLSARLQETQYF	TGTGCTAGCAGCTTATCGGCGCGGCTCCAAGAGACCCAGTACTTC
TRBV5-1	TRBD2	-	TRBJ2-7	CASSSPGTSFHEQYF	TGCGCCAGCAGCTCCCCCGGGACTAGCTTCCACGAGCAGTACTTC
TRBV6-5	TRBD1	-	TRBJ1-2	CASNIFPGQGSGYTF	TGTGCCAGCAACATTTTTCCGGGACAGGGCTCTGGCTACACCTTC
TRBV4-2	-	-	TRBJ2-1	CASSGRTGLNEQFF	TGTGCCAGCAGCGGAAGGACGGGACTGAATGAGCAGTTCTTC
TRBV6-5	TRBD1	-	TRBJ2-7	CASSYDHGTVYEQYF	TGTGCCAGCAGTTACGACCATGGGACAGTCTACGAGCAGTACTTC
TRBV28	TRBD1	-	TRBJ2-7	CASRISGTGVHEQYF	TGTGCCAGCCGAATATCCGGGACAGGGGTTCACGAGCAGTACTTC
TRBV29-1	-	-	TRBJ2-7	CSVDRSGGNNYEQYF	TGCAGCGTTGATCGATCCGGGGGTAATAACTACGAGCAGTACTTC
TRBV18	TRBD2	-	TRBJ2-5	CASSPQGGETQYF	TGTGCCAGCTCACCACAGGGAGGGGAGACCCAGTACTTC
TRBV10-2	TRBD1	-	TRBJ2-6	CASSAGQGSGANVLTF	TGCGCCAGCAGTGCCGGACAGGGCTCTGGGGCCAACGTCCTGACTTTC
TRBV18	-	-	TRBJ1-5	CASSSGYTSDQPQHF	TGTGCCAGCTCATCGGGTTACACCTCCGATCAGCCCCAGCATTTT
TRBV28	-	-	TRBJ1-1	CASSLAAGWTEAFF	TGTGCCAGCAGTTTAGCCGCAGGGTGGACTGAAGCTTTCTTT
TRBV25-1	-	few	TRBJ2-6	CASSSPQTGTGANVLTF	TGTGCCAGCAGTTCCCCTCAAACAGGGACTGGGGCCAACGTCCTGACTTTC
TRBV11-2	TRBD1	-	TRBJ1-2	CASSLGTWDSNYGYTF	TGTGCCAGCAGCTTGGGGACTTGGGACAGTAACTATGGCTACACCTTC
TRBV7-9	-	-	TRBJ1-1	CASSLEGIMNTEAFF	TGTGCCAGCAGCTTAGAGGGGATCATGAACACTGAAGCTTTCTTT
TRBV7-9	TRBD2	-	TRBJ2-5	CASSRTTSGRAWIEETQYF	TGTGCCAGCAGCCGTACGACTAGCGGGAGGGCCTGGATAGAAGAGACCCAGTACTTC
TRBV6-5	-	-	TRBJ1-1	CASSYFEGDTEAFF	TGTGCCAGCAGTTACTTTGAGGGAGACACTGAAGCTTTCTTT
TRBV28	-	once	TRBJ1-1	CASSPEQGWGVNTEAFF	TGTGCCAGCAGCCCTGAACAGGGTTGGGGTGTGAACACTGAAGCTTTCTTT
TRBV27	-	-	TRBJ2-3	CASSHAGPDTQYF	TGTGCCAGCAGTCATGCGGGCCCCGATACGCAGTATTTT
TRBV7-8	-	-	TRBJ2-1	CASSLVGGTGNNEQFF	TGTGCCAGCAGCTTAGTTGGTGGAACAGGTAACAATGAGCAGTTCTTC
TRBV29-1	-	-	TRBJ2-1	CSVELPDSYNEQFF	TGCAGCGTTGAGCTCCCAGACTCCTACAATGAGCAGTTCTTC
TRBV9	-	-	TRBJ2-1	CASSEGLDIYNEQFF	TGTGCCAGCAGCGAGGGGCTAGACATCTACAATGAGCAGTTCTTC
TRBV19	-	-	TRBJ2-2	CASSITLYYTGELFF	TGTGCCAGTAGTATAACGCTATATTACACCGGGGAGCTGTTTTTT
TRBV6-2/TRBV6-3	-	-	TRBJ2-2	CASSRRWSRVYTGELFF	TGTGCCAGCAGTAGACGGTGGAGCAGGGTGTACACCGGGGAGCTGTTTTTT
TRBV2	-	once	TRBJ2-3	CASIRVNTDTQYF	TGTGCCAGCATCAGGGTGAACACAGATACGCAGTATTTT
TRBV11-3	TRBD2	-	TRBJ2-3	CASSLGVAGATDTQYF	TGTGCCAGCAGCTTAGGAGTAGCGGGAGCAACAGATACGCAGTATTTT
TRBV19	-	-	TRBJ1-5	CASSFGGLVNQPQHF	TGTGCCAGTAGCTTCGGGGGTCTAGTTAATCAGCCCCAGCATTTT
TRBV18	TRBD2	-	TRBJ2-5	CASSPAPGGRETQYF	TGTGCCAGCTCACCCGCCCCGGGGGGAAGGGAGACCCAGTACTTC
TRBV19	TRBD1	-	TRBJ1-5	CASSGPPGDRVRQPQHF	TGTGCCAGTAGTGGGCCCCCCGGTGACAGGGTCCGTCAGCCCCAGCATTTT
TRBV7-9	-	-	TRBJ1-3	CASSSPAGGSGNTIYF	TGTGCCAGCAGCTCGCCCGCGGGGGGCTCTGGAAACACCATATATTTT
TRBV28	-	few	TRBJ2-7	CASSYLYEQYF	TGTGCCAGCAGCTACCTCTACGAGCAGTACTTC
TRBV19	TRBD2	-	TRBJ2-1	CASSVGGLAGYDEQFF	TGTGCCAGTAGTGTTGGGGGACTAGCGGGCTATGATGAGCAGTTCTTC
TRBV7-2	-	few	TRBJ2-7	CASSLFKASYEQYF	TGTGCCAGCAGCCTATTCAAAGCATCCTACGAGCAGTACTTC
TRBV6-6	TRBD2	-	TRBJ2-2	CASSQGTSFPGELFF	TGTGCCAGCAGCCAAGGGACTAGCTTCCCCGGGGAGCTGTTTTTT
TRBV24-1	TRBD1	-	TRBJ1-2	CATSDGRDRGRTYTF	TGTGCCACCAGTGATGGACGGGACAGGGGGCGCACCTACACCTTC
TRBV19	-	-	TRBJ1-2	CASRSQTIYGYTF	TGTGCCAGTAGAAGTCAGACAATCTATGGCTACACCTTC
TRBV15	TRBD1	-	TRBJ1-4	CATSRESGQGGEKLFF	TGTGCCACCAGCAGAGAATCGGGACAGGGAGGGGAAAAACTGTTTTTT
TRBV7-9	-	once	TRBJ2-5	CASSLVMARAQETQYF	TGTGCCAGCAGCTTAGTCATGGCTAGAGCCCAAGAGACCCAGTACTTC
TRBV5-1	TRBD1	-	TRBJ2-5	CASSQSSTGQETQYF	TGCGCCAGCAGCCAATCCTCGACAGGGCAAGAGACCCAGTACTTC
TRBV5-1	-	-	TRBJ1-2	CASSIQDSSGYTF	TGCGCCAGCAGCATACAGGATTCATCGGGCTACACCTTC
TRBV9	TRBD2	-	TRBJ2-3	CASSVGASGNTDTQYF	TGTGCCAGCAGCGTTGGGGCTAGCGGAAACACAGATACGCAGTATTTT
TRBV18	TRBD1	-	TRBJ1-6	CASSATGDRSPLHF	TGTGCCAGCTCTGCGACAGGGGACCGTTCACCCCTCCACTTT
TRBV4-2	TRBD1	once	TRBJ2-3	CASSQRTGGTDTQYF	TGTGCCAGCAGCCAACGGACAGGGGGCACAGATACGCAGTATTTT
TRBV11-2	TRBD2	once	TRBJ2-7	CASSPTGLAGVYEQYF	TGTGCCAGCAGCCCAACGGGACTAGCGGGAGTTTACGAGCAGTACTTC
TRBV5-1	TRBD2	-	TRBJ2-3	CASSPYGLAGVADTQYF	TGCGCCAGCAGCCCCTATGGACTAGCGGGAGTTGCAGATACGCAGTATTTT
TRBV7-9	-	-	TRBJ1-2	CAGDREYGHTF	TGTGCCGGAGATAGGGAGTATGGCCACACCTTC
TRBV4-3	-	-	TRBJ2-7	CASSHGAGYEQYF	TGCGCCAGCAGCCATGGGGCAGGGTACGAGCAGTACTTC